This TCR beta chain was retrieved from a study of T cell responses to AZD1222 COVID-19 vaccine. General study points: Recipients of two AZD1222 doses showed rising Spike-specific TCR breadth and depth. White British donors predominated, females outnumbered males, and clonal diversity was possibly underestimated. Repertoires were collected only later (after the peak T cell response had occurred).

Sequenced by immunoSEQ multiplex PCR; TCRdb stores in-frame clones only, minus some. There are over 130,000 clones in the sample; 91% occur only once, and approximately 8% lies in the top ten. On this clone itself: Its specificity is unknown.

The CDR3 covers 15 residues. V lost 6 bases and J lost 2, with 13 bases in between. Germline V gives CDR1 SEHNR, CDR2 FQNEAQ (reference sequence). V and J are TRBV7-9 and TRBJ1-4; tentative D call: TRBD1 (6 bases). This sequence was found in an adult who received the MenACWY meningococcal vaccine as a control. The sample here was peripheral blood, taken 28 days after the second dose of the MenACWY control vaccine. The CDR3 spells CASRGPGHTNEKLFF. The DNA for the CDR3 is TGTGCCAGCAGAGGGCCGGGACATACTAATGAAAAACTGTTTTTT.